The next 13 T cell receptor beta chains were all read from a single sample in a study of blood T cell repertoires in COVID-19 (TCRdb year 2020). The receptor library was made with the immunoSEQ multiplex PCR assay. What TCRdb holds here is the immuneACCESS table cut down to in-frame rearrangements. Part of the clones is not present; checked against another copy, under half of the missing clones reflect an unresolved V gene, and the others are unexplained. The sample table holds some 190,000 clones, of which less than 90% were seen once. Of the sample, 3% to 3.5% is held by the ten largest clones. Sequences were obtained from PBMCs or T cells enriched from blood (not recorded which). Source of these receptors: a woman in her thirties who had been exposed to COVID-19.

The chain links TRBV27 to TRBJ1-2; D unresolved. Between the trimmed V and J ends, which lost 5 bases and 2 bases, there was a span of 12 bases. Germline V gives CDR1 MNHEY, CDR2 SMNVEV (reference sequence). This CDR3 spans 14 amino acids. Here the CDR3 reads CASSLGDPNYGYTF. The CDR3 nucleotides are TGTGCCAGCAGTCTAGGAGATCCCAACTATGGCTACACCTTC.

The rearrangement uses TRBV5-1 and TRBJ1-2, with no clear D. V was cut by 6 bases and J by 5 bases, with 17 bases left in between. The CDR3 runs to 14 residues. Per the germline V gene, CDR1 is SGHRS and CDR2 is YFSETQ. CDR3 bases: TGCGCCAGCACCCACTTGGACTTTAAATATGGCTACACCTTC. It codes for CASTHLDFKYGYTF.

This sequence joins TRBV5-4 and TRBJ1-1, with TRBD1 matching 7 bases. This CDR3 has 14 amino acids. The V gene end was trimmed by 0 bases and the J gene end by 3 bases; junction bases not matched to a gene: 2. Germline-derived CDR1 and CDR2 are SGHNT and YYREEE (reference sequence). The CDR3 nucleotides read TGTGCCAGCAGCTTGGGACAGGGTCACACTGAAGCTTTCTTT. This gives the protein CASSLGQGHTEAFF.

This clone occurred once. Other DNA sequences in the same sample also yield this CDR3. The chain is built from TRBV30 and TRBJ1-6, with TRBD1 identical over 7 bases. CDR1 and CDR2 (germline): GTSNPN, SVGIG (reference sequence). J lost 8 bases, V lost 2 bases, and 6 bases had no gene match. The CDR3 length is 14 residues. The CDR3: CAWSPGQGDSPLHF. The CDR3 nucleotides are TGTGCCTGGAGTCCGGGGCAGGGGGATTCACCCCTCCACTTT.

This chain connects TRBV5-1 to TRBJ2-5; 9 bases are shared with TRBD1. Germline CDR1 and CDR2: SGHRS and YFSETQ. This CDR3 comprises 16 residues. J was trimmed by 5 bases and V by 3 bases; bases with no gene match: 11. In nucleotides, the CDR3 is TGCGCCAGCAGCTCTACCGGGACAGGGCACTTCGAGACCCAGTACTTC. Residues: CASSSTGTGHFETQYF.

The V and J genes are TRBV5-5 and TRBJ1-1; weak D call: TRBD1 (5 bases). Germline V gene data show CDR1 as SGHKS and CDR2 as YYEKEE (reference sequence). Deletions cut 6 bases from V and 1 base from J, with 22 bases between. The CDR3 runs to 17 residues. CDR3 sequence reads: CASNPGRQTVWNTEAFF. The CDR3 DNA reads TGTGCCAGCAACCCCGGCCGTCAGACAGTCTGGAACACTGAAGCTTTCTTT. Using reference TRBV5-5 and TRBJ1-1 for the parts outside the CDR3, the full variable domain is DAGVTQSPTHLIKTRGQQVTLRCSPISGHKSVSWYQQVLGQGPQFIFQYYEKEERGRGNFPDRFSARQFPNYSSELNVNALLLGDSALYLCASNPGRQTVWNTEAFFGQGTRLTVV.

The V gene is TRBV5-1, the J gene TRBJ1-3, with D unclear. Germline V gene sequence: CDR1 SGHRS, CDR2 YFSETQ. The CDR3 loop spans 13 amino acids. Between the trimmed V and J ends, which lost 7 bases and 2 bases, there was a span of 10 bases. The CDR3 protein is CASRSLPGNTIYF. In DNA, the CDR3 is TGCGCCAGCCGCTCCCTCCCTGGAAACACCATATATTTT.

This clone was seen a handful of times. This rearrangement joins TRBV5-1 to TRBJ2-1; 7 positions agree with TRBD1. J gave up 4 bases and V 4 bases, and 8 bases lay outside the gene matches. The CDR3 runs to 15 residues. CDR1 SGHRS and CDR2 YFSETQ come from the germline V gene. CDR3 coding DNA: TGCGCCAGCAGCCCCGACTCGACAGGGTACAATGAGCAGTTCTTC. Encoded protein: CASSPDSTGYNEQFF.

This chain links TRBV27 with TRBJ1-5; the D is unclear. The V end lost 2 bases, the J end lost 7 bases, and 15 bases lay between the germline ends. This CDR3 is 15 amino acids long. Germline CDR1 is MNHEY and CDR2 is SMNVEV (reference sequence). Here the CDR3 reads CASSLGGNIHQPQHF. The CDR3 DNA is TGTGCCAGCAGTTTAGGAGGGAATATACACCAGCCCCAGCATTTT.

The rearrangement links TRBV4-3 to TRBJ1-4; 7 bases map to TRBD1. Germline CDR1 is LGHNA and CDR2 is YSLEER. V lost 1 base and J lost 5; bases outside the gene matches: 7. This CDR3 is built from 16 residues. CDR3 sequence reads: CASSQGRTGTNEKLFF. Here the CDR3 DNA reads TGCGCCAGCAGCCAAGGCCGGACAGGTACGAATGAAAAACTGTTTTTT.

This rearrangement joins TRBV5-8 to TRBJ2-2; 9 bases are a match to TRBD1. This CDR3 comprises 16 residues. V lost 4 bases and J lost 1; bases outside the gene matches: 5. Germline V gene data show CDR1 as SGHTS and CDR2 as YDEGEE. Here the CDR3 reads CASSRDRDWNTGELFF. Written as DNA, the CDR3 is TGTGCCAGCAGCCGGGACAGGGACTGGAACACCGGGGAGCTGTTTTTT.

The CDR3 loop reads CASSEREAGVQETQYF. DNA of the CDR3: TGTGCCAGCAGTGAACGGGAGGCAGGGGTCCAAGAGACCCAGTACTTC. This chain connects TRBV6-1 to TRBJ2-5; TRBD2 might be the D (7 bases). This CDR3 region has 16 residues. The V gene's germline CDR1 is MNHNS and CDR2 SASEGT. The germline V and J ends were trimmed by 2 bases and 1 base, with 14 bases remaining between them.

The V and J genes are TRBV2 and TRBJ1-4; unclear D gene. The CDR3 has 11 amino acids. Trimming shortened V by 4 bases and J by 8 bases, and 5 bases separated the two germline ends. CDR1 is SNHLY, CDR2 FYNNEI, per germline. The CDR3 sequence: CASSGREKLFF. CDR3 nucleotide sequence: TGTGCCAGCAGTGGCCGGGAAAAACTGTTTTTT.